A single sample gave rise to the 5 T cell receptor beta chains below, sequenced in a study of CD8+ T cells in alopecia areata (dated by TCRdb to 2016 to 2019). Libraries were constructed by the immunoSEQ multiplex PCR assay. RNA was extracted from all samples and reverse transcribed into cDNA, which served as template for TCR sequencing. TCRdb limited this immuneACCESS table to in-frame rearrangements with V and J called. A share of clones is missing; checked studies link under half to unresolved V genes, and the rest is unexplained. The sample has roughly 100,000 clones on record, around 84% of them singletons. The ten largest account for around 10% of the sample. The treatment or condition label for this specimen denotes: oral pan-JAK inhibitor, 5-10 mg twice daily. The sequences come from CD8+ T cells sorted from blood, collected between weeks 30 and 35, from a patient treated with tofacitinib. The origin of the receptors is a human donor with alopecia areata.

The chain is built from TRBV14 and TRBJ2-1; TRBD1 is a possible D gene (5 bases). CDR3 length: 16 amino acids. CDR1 and CDR2 from the germline V gene are SGHDN and FVKESK. V lost 4 bases and J 7 bases, leaving 20 bases between the germline ends. The CDR3 spells CASSPRDSLSRNEQFF. The CDR3 coding sequence is TGTGCCAGCAGCCCCCGAGACAGTCTTTCTAGGAATGAGCAGTTCTTC.

The rearrangement links TRBV7-9 to TRBJ2-5, with 9 nucleotides matching TRBD1. Germline loops: CDR1 SEHNR, CDR2 FQNEAQ (reference sequence). V dropped 1 base and J dropped 4; count of bases not matched to a gene: 1. This CDR3 is 14 amino acids long. CDR3 region: CASSLDRGPETQYF. In nucleotides, the CDR3 is TGTGCCAGCAGCTTAGACAGGGGGCCAGAGACCCAGTACTTC.

This sequence joins TRBV9 and TRBJ2-3; no firm D call. The CDR3 runs 14 residues. Germline V lookup: CDR1 SGDLS, CDR2 YYNGEE. Deletions cut 0 bases from V and 4 bases from J, with 9 bases between. The CDR3 nucleotides are TGTGCCAGCAGCGTAGGCATGGGCCCAGATACGCAGTATTTT. The encoded protein is CASSVGMGPDTQYF.

This sequence joins TRBV5-4 and TRBJ2-1; D gene ambiguous. The V end lost 0 bases, the J end lost 1 base, and 11 bases lay between the germline ends. Looked up from germline, CDR1 is SGHNT and CDR2 is YYREEE (reference sequence). This CDR3 contains 16 residues. The CDR3 nucleotides are TGTGCCAGCAGCTTGGTGGGTCAGCCGTCCTACAATGAGCAGTTCTTC. As protein: CASSLVGQPSYNEQFF.

The chain joins TRBV7-2 to TRBJ1-2; D possibly corresponds to TRBD1 (5 bases). Germline CDR1 reads SGHTA; CDR2 reads FQGNSA. This CDR3 is 14 amino acids long. V was shortened by 6 bases and J by 3 bases, with 14 bases between the two germline ends. DNA for the CDR3: TGTGCCAGCAGACATCCGGGACTGGACTATGGCTACACCTTC. Translated: CASRHPGLDYGYTF. Together with reference TRBV7-2 and TRBJ1-2, the CDR3 gives the full variable domain: GAGVSQSPSNKVTEKGKDVELRCDPISGHTALYWYRQSLGQGLEFLIYFQGNSAPDKSGLPSDRFSAERTGGSVSTLTIQRTQQEDSAVYLCASRHPGLDYGYTFGSGTRLTVV.